These 13 T cell receptor beta chains were sequenced from one sample in a study of CD8+ T cells in alopecia areata. This sample's treatment: oral pan-JAK inhibitor, 5-10 mg twice daily. RNA was extracted and reverse transcribed into cDNA as the sequencing template. Only in-frame clones appear in the TCRdb table, and some are missing; sequencing was by immunoSEQ multiplex PCR. The data contain some 190,000 clones, 45% to 75% of them seen just once; the ten biggest clones take up roughly 0.67%. The material was CD4+ T cells sorted from blood, obtained at week 4, from a patient treated with tofacitinib. All receptors derive from a human donor with alopecia areata.

This sequence joins TRBV20-1 and TRBJ2-7; D uncertain. From germline, CDR1 is DFQATT and CDR2 SNEGSKA (reference sequence). The CDR3 consists of 10 residues. Trimming cost V 4 bases and J 7 bases, with 8 bases left between them. The CDR3 DNA reads as TGCAGTGCTATCTCAGTGGAGCAGTACTTC. Its translation: CSAISVEQYF.

The genes are TRBV11-2 and TRBJ2-5; 8 bases map to TRBD2. This CDR3 spans 14 amino acids. V lost 1 base to trimming and J lost 7 bases; unmatched junction nucleotides: 5. The germline gives CDR1 SGHAT, CDR2 FQNNGV. This chain's CDR3 is CASSLAPSGGTQYF. The CDR3 DNA follows: TGTGCCAGCAGCTTAGCGCCCAGCGGGGGGACCCAGTACTTC.

The chain joins TRBV11-2 to TRBJ2-7; D might be TRBD2 (5 bases). The germline V gene has CDR1 SGHAT and CDR2 FQNNGV. The CDR3 runs to 15 residues. V dropped 1 base and J dropped 6 bases, with 16 bases sitting between them. The CDR3 spells CASSLGGRPPPEQYF. The DNA of the CDR3 is TGTGCCAGCAGCTTAGGTGGGAGACCCCCCCCCGAGCAGTACTTC. The whole variable domain, filled in from reference TRBV11-2 and TRBJ2-7, reads EAGVAQSPRYKIIEKRQSVAFWCNPISGHATLYWYQQILGQGPKLLIQFQNNGVVDDSQLPKDRFSAERLKGVDSTLKIQPAKLEDSAVYLCASSLGGRPPPEQYFGPGTRLTVT.

J is TRBJ2-7 and V is TRBV20-1; 7 positions match TRBD2. The trim removed 5 bases at V and 3 bases at J, leaving 1 base unmatched. Germline values: CDR1 DFQATT, CDR2 SNEGSKA (reference sequence). The CDR3 extends over 11 amino acids. For the CDR3, the DNA is TGCAGTGCTCCTAGCGGCTACGAGCAGTACTTC. Residues: CSAPSGYEQYF.

The V call is TRBV6-6, the J call TRBJ1-2, with D possibly being TRBD1 (5 bases). Trimming stripped 7 bases from V and 8 bases from J, with 20 bases between. The CDR3 covers 14 residues. Germline V lookup: CDR1 MNHNY, CDR2 SVGAGI (reference sequence). In nucleotides, the CDR3 is TGTGCCAGCAACCACGACGGGGGTGAGGGAGGCTACACCTTC. Translation gives CASNHDGGEGGYTF.

The rearrangement links TRBV19 to TRBJ2-7; D unclear. Germline loops: CDR1 LNHDA, CDR2 SQIVND (reference sequence). The V and J ends lost 1 base and 3 bases respectively, with 13 bases between them. CDR3 length: 15 amino acids. The CDR3 protein is CASSIGVPSFYEQYF. The CDR3 DNA sequence: TGTGCCAGTAGTATAGGCGTCCCCTCGTTCTACGAGCAGTACTTC.

As DNA, the CDR3 is TGTGCCTGGAGTCCCCTCAGTAGCGGGAGAGGTAACATTCAGTACTTC. Its protein product is CAWSPLSSGRGNIQYF. This chain connects TRBV30 to TRBJ2-4, with 9 bases fitting TRBD2. Germline CDR1 reads GTSNPN; CDR2 reads SVGIG (reference sequence). The CDR3 consists of 16 residues. Trimming removed 2 bases from V and 7 bases from J; junction bases left unmatched: 12.

The CDR3 DNA reads TGTGCCAGCAGTGAAGCGCCGAGCGGTACGCAGTATTTT. The encoded protein is CASSEAPSGTQYF. This chain links TRBV2 with TRBJ2-3, with a possible D match to TRBD2 (5 bases). CDR3 length equals 13 residues. The V end was cut by 0 bases, the J end by 8 bases, with 9 bases between. CDR1 SNHLY and CDR2 FYNNEI come from the germline V gene.

This sequence joins TRBV6-6 and TRBJ1-2, with 7 bases matching TRBD1. CDR1 is MNHNY and CDR2 is SVGAGI in the germline V gene (reference sequence). The CDR3 is 14 residues long. V lost 4 bases to trimming and J lost 6 bases; unmatched junction nucleotides: 8. CDR3 in amino acids: CASSLGQPSDGYTF. For the CDR3, the DNA is TGTGCCAGCAGTTTGGGACAGCCGTCCGATGGCTACACCTTC.

This clone was observed a handful of times. V and J are TRBV11-2 and TRBJ2-1; the match to TRBD2 covers 11 bases. Germline V gene lookup returns CDR1 SGHAT and CDR2 FQNNGV. The CDR3 runs to 15 residues. The V gene end was trimmed by 4 bases and the J gene end by 7 bases; junction bases not matched to a gene: 6. The chain's CDR3 is CASSWGLADGNEQFF. The CDR3 DNA is TGTGCCAGCAGCTGGGGACTAGCGGACGGTAATGAGCAGTTCTTC.

This chain joins TRBV7-8 and TRBJ2-1; 11 bases align to TRBD2. Germline lookup yields CDR1 SGHVS and CDR2 FQNEAQ. V lost 1 base, J lost 5 bases, and 7 bases stayed unmatched. This CDR3 is 17 amino acids long. This CDR3 reads CASSLDPGLAVNNEQFF. CDR3 DNA sequence: TGTGCCAGCAGCTTAGATCCGGGACTAGCGGTAAACAATGAGCAGTTCTTC.

This clone was found a few times. One junction end does not reproduce the germline sequence, and a read error may be involved. The rearrangement joins TRBV5-1 to TRBJ2-7; perhaps TRBD2 as D (6 bases). This CDR3 spans 14 amino acids. Germline values: CDR1 SGHRS, CDR2 YFSETQ. CDR3 amino acids: CASRLEGTIYEQYF. The CDR3 coding sequence is TGCGCCAGCCGCTTGGAGGGCACAATTTACGAGCAGTACTTC. Using reference TRBV5-1 and TRBJ2-7 for the parts outside the CDR3, the full variable domain is KAGVTQTPRYLIKTRGQQVTLSCSPISGHRSVSWYQQTPGQGLQFLFEYFSETQRNKGNFPGRFSGRQFSNSRSEMNVSTLELGDSALYLCASRLEGTIYEQYFGPGTRLTVT.

The rearrangement links TRBV5-8 to TRBJ2-7, with D tentatively TRBD1 (7 bases). The CDR3 consists of 15 residues. Trimming left V 4 bases short and J 3 bases short, with 17 bases between. Germline assignment: CDR1 SGHTS and CDR2 YDEGEE. The CDR3 bases are TGTGCCAGCAGCATTTTCAGGGGGGAGGACTACGAGCAGTACTTC. Protein product: CASSIFRGEDYEQYF.